This TCR beta chain was recovered during a study of blood T cells in healthy people across ages. As for this clonotype: Its target is unknown.

Study-wide findings and caveats: TCR beta diversity was tightly associated with the proportion of naive T cells.

The CDR3 sequence is 18 residues long. V shed 4 bases and J 3 bases; nucleotides not matched to a gene: 18. The germline CDR1 and CDR2 sequences are SGHKS and YYEKEE (reference sequence). Sample-barcoded 5' priming and a J-beta primer mix drove a second PCR of about 6 to 11 cycles. Tagging of each cDNA molecule was performed by a template-switch adaptor with 12 random nucleotides. TCRdb ran MiXCR on the 5' RACE reads and lists one entry per CDR3 protein. In the table there are about 2 million distinct CDR3 sequences, 40% to 55% of which are singletons. Donor samples were obtained from healthy Caucasian individuals from Russia, aged about 6 to 95.

The TCR comes from a woman aged 40 to 50 in good health. This chain links TRBV5-5 with TRBJ2-5; 7 bases are a match to TRBD1. Material: blood. DNA of the CDR3: TGTGCCAGCAGCCGAAGGATGAGACAGGGAAGCCCCAAAGAGACCCAGTACTTC. Its protein is CASSRRMRQGSPKETQYF. The variable domain in full, with the rest retrieved from reference TRBV5-5 and TRBJ2-5, is DAGVTQSPTHLIKTRGQQVTLRCSPISGHKSVSWYQQVLGQGPQFIFQYYEKEERGRGNFPDRFSARQFPNYSSELNVNALLLGDSALYLCASSRRMRQGSPKETQYFGPGTRLLVL.